Reported below is one TCR beta chain. This entry belongs to a study of CD8+ T cells in alopecia areata. The overall study: Dosing with tofacitinib proceeded for 6 to 18 months, followed by 6 months off drug. Using the percentage of affected scalp area, treated patients' severity was scored.

Sequencing templates came from extracted RNA that was reverse transcribed into cDNA. Some clones are missing from TCRdb's copy, which holds only in-frame ones; the method was immunoSEQ multiplex PCR. The sample shows 150,000 to 200,000 clones, roughly half of them seen only once. The ends were cut back, 5 bases at V and 2 bases at J, with 12 bases in the middle. This CDR3 contains 14 residues. The V gene's germline CDR1 is MGHDK and CDR2 SYGVNS. The treatment was: oral pan-JAK inhibitor, 5-10 mg twice daily. T lymphocytes (CD4+ and CD8+) were sorted from PBMCs. This clonotype originated in a human donor with alopecia areata. This sequence joins TRBV25-1 and TRBJ2-5, with D maybe TRBD2 (6 bases). Source: CD8+ T cells sorted from blood, taken at week 52, from a patient treated with tofacitinib. The CDR3, as DNA: TGTGCCAGCAGTCCCGGGGGACCGCAAGAGACCCAGTACTTC. This gives the protein CASSPGGPQETQYF. The variable domain in full, with the rest retrieved from reference TRBV25-1 and TRBJ2-5, is EADIYQTPRYLVIGTGKKITLECSQTMGHDKMYWYQQDPGMELHLIHYSYGVNSTEKGDLSSESTVSRIRTEHFPLTLESARPSHTSQYLCASSPGGPQETQYFGPGTRLLVL.